What follows are 15 T cell receptor beta chains derived from one specimen sequenced in a study of tissue T cells after allogeneic stem cell transplantation. Indicated time point: mouse harvest day 14 after allogeneic transplant. Mouse grafts combined 10^7 T-cell-depleted bone marrow cells with 10^6 splenic CD5+ T cells. Sequencing was performed with immunoSEQ multiplex PCR; in TCRdb, only in-frame clones are kept and a portion is missing. The sample holds around 5,200 clones; roughly a third are singletons and the top ten take 4% to 5.5%. Sequencing input: skin. The receptors derive from a female BALB/c mouse given C57BL/6 T cells with graft-versus-host disease after an allogeneic hematopoietic cell transplant.

This clone is deemed medium-sized (0.01 to 0.1%). The genes are named according to mouse. With the read ending 1 residue before the CDR3 end, the germline J gene is used to fill in that end. The chain recombines TRBV26 with TRBJ2-5, with D perhaps matching TRBD2 (6 bases). CDR1 is KGHPV and CDR2 is FQNQEV in the germline V gene (reference sequence). This CDR3 is 14 amino acids long. The V and J ends lost 4 bases and 0 bases respectively, with 8 bases between them. The sequenced CDR3 bases are TGTGCCAGCAGTCCCTGGGGAAACCAAGACACCCAGTAC. The encoded protein is CASSPWGNQDTQY. The whole CDR3 protein is CASSPWGNQDTQYF.

About this clone: Here the gene names and germline are mouse. The read is 1 residue too short to cover the CDR3 end, so that end is filled in from the germline J gene. This chain uses TRBV19 with TRBJ2-1; TRBD2 matches at 9 bases. V lost 5 bases and J lost 0; bases outside the gene matches: 3. This CDR3 contains 15 residues. Germline assignment: CDR1 FNHDT and CDR2 SITEND (reference sequence). The CDR3 sequence: CASSPGGGNYAEQFF. The part of the CDR3 DNA that was read is TGTGCCAGCAGCCCTGGGGGGGGTAACTATGCTGAGCAGTTC.

Turning to this clone: Mouse names are used for the genes. The read is 1 residue too short to cover the CDR3 end, so that end is filled in from the germline J gene. The rearrangement links TRBV23 to TRBJ2-4; the table's D call of TRBD1 was not tested on the DNA. The CDR3 contains 12 residues. CDR1 is KGHTA and CDR2 is FQNQQP in the germline V gene. The CDR3 bases that were read are TGCTCCAGCAGTCAAGACAGTAACACCTTGTAC. It is translated as CSSSQDSNTLY. The full CDR3 protein is CSSSQDSNTLYF.

Points on this clone: Mouse gene names and germline throughout. The observed sequence ends 1 residue before the CDR3 terminus, with the missing tail filled in from the germline J gene. The chain uses TRBV26 and TRBJ2-7; D is tentatively TRBD1 or TRBD2 (5 bases each). V was shortened by 6 bases and J by 7 bases, with 7 bases between the two germline ends. The germline V gene encodes CDR1 KGHPV and CDR2 FQNQEV (reference sequence). The CDR3 is 10 residues long. CDR3 DNA (partial): TGTGCCAGCAGCCGGGGGGAACAGTAC. Translated: CASSRGEQY. The CDR3 in its entirety is CASSRGEQYF.

This clone was detected only a few times. Germline and genes: mouse. The read gets to within 1 residue of the CDR3 end, and the germline J gene fills in the rest. J is TRBJ1-2 and V is TRBV31; 7 nucleotides match TRBD1. From germline, CDR1 is GKSSPN and CDR2 SITVG. There are 14 residues in the CDR3. The junction had 4 bases not matched to a gene; V was cut back by 0 bases and J by 3 bases. The CDR3 spells CAWSLHRGDSDYTF. CDR3 DNA (partial): TGTGCCTGGAGTCTACACAGGGGAGACTCCGACTACACC.

Only one count was recorded for this clone. Germline and genes: mouse. The CDR3 extends 1 residue past the end of the read, so its final part is completed from the germline J gene. This chain uses TRBV13-3 with TRBJ2-5; 8 nucleotides line up with TRBD2. Trimming took 0 bases from V and 8 from J; bases not matched to a gene: 8. Looked up from germline, CDR1 is NNHDY and CDR2 is SYVADS. The CDR3 sequence is 15 residues long. Incomplete CDR3 DNA: TGTGCCAGCAGTGATGCGCGGGGGGGCGCGGGCACCCAGTAC. It translates to CASSDARGGAGTQY. The CDR3 in its entirety is CASSDARGGAGTQYF.

This clone has only a few counts. The listed genes are named as in mouse. The CDR3 is cut off 1 residue early in the read; its end comes from the germline J gene. The same CDR3 is also encoded by other DNA sequences in this sample. The chain is built from TRBV26 and TRBJ2-5; a weak D match, TRBD1 (6 bases). The CDR3 is 13 amino acids. Germline CDR1 and CDR2: KGHPV and FQNQEV (reference sequence). Trimming removed 2 bases at V and 4 bases at J, with 7 bases between. CDR3 bases read: TGTGCCAGCAGTCTGGGACAGAAAGACACCCAGTAC. Translated, it gives CASSLGQKDTQY. The whole CDR3 protein is CASSLGQKDTQYF. Full variable domain (remainder filled in from reference TRBV26 and TRBJ2-5): NSKVIQTPRYLVKGQGQKAKMRCIPEKGHPVVFWYQQNKNNEFKFLINFQNQEVLQQIDMTEKRFSAECPSNSPCSLEIQSSEAGDSALYLCASSLGQKDTQYFGPGTRLLVL.

A few counts support this clone. Mouse gene names and germline throughout. The read falls 1 residue short of the CDR3 end, and the missing part is taken from the germline J gene. The chain uses TRBV26 and TRBJ2-5, with TRBD2 identical over 9 bases. This CDR3 contains 15 residues. The ends lost 2 bases at V and 3 bases at J; junction bases unmatched: 3. CDR1 KGHPV and CDR2 FQNQEV come from the germline V gene (reference sequence). The CDR3 protein is CASSLAGTGQDTQYF. CDR3 bases read: TGTGCCAGCAGTCTGGCCGGGACTGGGCAAGACACCCAGTAC. The entire variable domain, with the rest obtained from reference TRBV26 and TRBJ2-5, is as follows: NSKVIQTPRYLVKGQGQKAKMRCIPEKGHPVVFWYQQNKNNEFKFLINFQNQEVLQQIDMTEKRFSAECPSNSPCSLEIQSSEAGDSALYLCASSLAGTGQDTQYFGPGTRLLVL.

By its share, this clone is large (0.1 to 1%). The germline and genes are mouse ones. The DNA ends 1 residue before the CDR3 does, and the rest of the CDR3 is filled in from the germline J gene. The same CDR3 arises from other DNA sequences in this sample as well. J is TRBJ2-7 and V is TRBV3, with 8 bases fitting TRBD2. J was trimmed by 0 bases and V by 5 bases; bases with no gene match: 6. The V gene's germline CDR1 is SNHLY and CDR2 FYNGKV (reference sequence). CDR3 size: 15 residues. CDR3 DNA, as far as it was read: TGTGCCAGCAGCCTACGACTGGGGAGCTCCTATGAACAGTAC. It yields the protein CASSLRLGSSYEQY. In full, the CDR3 is CASSLRLGSSYEQYF.

The table lists this clone with a few counts. Mouse gene names and germline throughout. Sequencing ends 1 residue short of the CDR3 end; the germline J gene provides the rest. This chain joins TRBV2 and TRBJ1-6; D remains ambiguous. TRBJ1-6 counts as an open reading frame of uncertain function. Germline CDR1 LGHNA, CDR2 YSYQKL. The CDR3 is made up of 15 amino acids. The V end lost 2 bases, the J end lost 0 bases, and 5 bases lay between the germline ends. Here the CDR3 reads CASSQHNSYNSPLYF. Partial CDR3 DNA: TGTGCCAGCAGCCAACACAATTCCTATAATTCGCCCCTCTAC.

By proportion, this clone is medium-sized (0.01 to 0.1%). The gene names given are mouse names. The read terminates 1 residue before the CDR3 end, so the remaining end is supplied by the germline J gene. This chain joins TRBV23 and TRBJ1-3; the DNA was not used to check the table's D call, TRBD1. The CDR3 has 13 amino acids. CDR1 and CDR2 (germline): KGHTA, FQNQQP. The CDR3 DNA, read in part, is TGCTCCAGCATCCCAAATTCTGGAAATACGCTCTAT. It encodes CSSIPNSGNTLY. The full-length CDR3 reads as CSSIPNSGNTLYF.

In its sample, this clone is medium-sized. Any gene name here is a mouse gene name. From the germline J gene comes the end of the CDR3, since the read stops 1 residue before it. The chain combines TRBV26 with TRBJ2-1; D gene unclear. The CDR3 length is 14 residues. V lost 1 base, J lost 1 base, and 5 bases lay in between. CDR1 and CDR2 (germline): KGHPV, FQNQEV (reference sequence). Partial CDR3 DNA: TGTGCCAGCAGTCTGTATGGGAACTATGCTGAGCAGTTC. Protein: CASSLYGNYAEQF. In full, the CDR3 is CASSLYGNYAEQFF.

By sample share, this clone is medium-sized. Here the gene names and germline are mouse. The CDR3 spells CASSLIGQYEQYF. Partial CDR3 DNA: TGTGCCAGCAGTCTGATAGGACAGTATGAACAGTAC. The chain combines TRBV26 with TRBJ2-7, with D perhaps matching TRBD1 (6 bases). The read is 1 residue too short to cover the CDR3 end, so that end is filled in from the germline J gene. The germline V gene encodes CDR1 KGHPV and CDR2 FQNQEV (reference sequence). CDR3 size: 13 residues. V was pared by 2 bases and J by 4 bases, with 9 bases between.

Remarks on this clone: The listed genes are named as in mouse. The CDR3 is cut off 1 residue early in the read; its end comes from the germline J gene. This chain uses TRBV23 with TRBJ2-4. Germline loops: CDR1 KGHTA, CDR2 FQNQQP. The CDR3 runs 12 residues. CDR3 residues: CSSTSSQNTLYF. The covered CDR3 bases are TGCTCCAGCACCTCAAGTCAAAACACCTTGTAC.

With respect to this clone: All gene names here are mouse names. The read gets to within 1 residue of the CDR3 end, and the germline J gene fills in the rest. The V and J genes are TRBV1 and TRBJ2-5; 11 nucleotides match TRBD2. The CDR3 is 17 amino acids. V shed 0 bases and J 3 bases; nucleotides not matched to a gene: 5. The germline gives CDR1 NSQYPW, CDR2 LRSPGD (reference sequence). The sequenced CDR3 bases are TGCACCTGCAGTGCAGAAGGACTGGGGGGTCCTCAAGACACCCAGTAC. Its protein product is CTCSAEGLGGPQDTQY. The whole CDR3 is CTCSAEGLGGPQDTQYF.